A single sample is the source of the 4 T cell receptor beta chains below, sequenced in a study of blood T cell repertoires in COVID-19. Clones were sequenced by immunoSEQ multiplex PCR, and TCRdb holds only the in-frame ones, with some missing. The sample has almost 45,000 clones; approximately 70% are singletons. Sample: peripheral blood. The origin of the receptors is a man older than 75 with acute or convalescent COVID-19.

The V call is TRBV3-1 (or the pseudogene TRBV3-2), the J call TRBJ2-7; D is uncertain. With 3 bases removed from V and 3 bases from J, the gap between germline ends came to 3 bases. Per germline, CDR1 LGHDT and CDR2 YNNKEL (reference sequence). The CDR3 totals 11 residues. The CDR3 coding sequence is TGTGCCAGCAGCCACAGCTACGAGCAGTACTTC. Its translation is CASSHSYEQYF.

The table lists this clone with a few counts. This CDR3 is CASSAGTAKAFF. As DNA, the CDR3 is TGTGCCAGCAGTGCCGGGACAGCCAAAGCTTTCTTT. V gene TRBV2 combines with J gene TRBJ1-1; 7 bases align to TRBD1. Trimming at V came to 4 bases and at J to 9 bases, leaving 5 bases not matched to a gene. The CDR3 has 12 residues. CDR1 is SNHLY and CDR2 is FYNNEI in the germline V gene.

The chain is built from TRBV6-1 and TRBJ2-1; TRBD2 matches at 9 bases. From germline, CDR1 is MNHNS and CDR2 SASEGT. CDR3 length: 16 residues. V dropped 3 bases and J dropped 0; count of bases not matched to a gene: 3. CDR3 sequence: CASSDRSGSSYNEQFF. In DNA form, the CDR3 reads TGTGCCAGCAGTGACCGTAGCGGGAGCTCCTACAATGAGCAGTTCTTC.

V is TRBV21-1 and J is TRBJ1-1. TRBV21-1 is labeled a pseudogene. The CDR3 has 14 amino acids. The CDR3: CASSRRGRGTEAFF. The CDR3 nucleotides are TGTGCCAGCAGCAGGAGGGGAAGGGGCACTGAAGCTTTCTTT.